The clone carrying this T cell receptor (beta chain) came up a few times. Its antigen is unknown. CDR3 length: 14 amino acids. The J segment lost 2 bases and the V segment lost 4 bases, leaving 4 bases of the junction unmatched. Germline CDR1 is SQVTM and CDR2 is ANQGSEA. Using immunoSEQ multiplex PCR, the repertoire was profiled, and TCRdb retains in-frame clones only, with some absent. This sample has 950,000 to 1,100,000 clones; about 74% occur once, and the top ten carry around 1.4%. This sample was taken from a study of shared clonotypes between healthy human individuals. Overall study findings and caveats: Relative to memory subsets, naive subsets generally showed larger estimated richness. Roughly 5% was the fraction of naive CD4 clonotypes found shared across four donors.

The sample consisted of memory CD4+ T cells sorted from blood. Subset described: CD45RA-negative fraction. The sequence derives from a man aged 18 to 29 in good health. The chain carries TRBV29-1 and TRBJ2-3; TRBD2 agrees at 9 bases. The CDR3 sequence is CSVGPSGNTDTQYF. DNA for the CDR3: TGCAGCGTTGGGCCTAGCGGGAACACAGATACGCAGTATTTT.